The table lists the clone carrying this TCR beta chain with a count of one. The record originates from a study of T cell responses to AZD1222 COVID-19 vaccine. With 3 bases clipped from V and 0 bases from J, the junction kept 10 bases outside the gene matches. The V gene's germline CDR1 is SGHNT and CDR2 YENEEA. The CDR3 totals 20 residues. Measured with immunoSEQ multiplex PCR; TCRdb has only the in-frame clones, and not every one. The sample lists about 200,000 clones; 85% to 95% were seen once. The clonotype comes from an adult in good health. The sample in question was peripheral blood, obtained on day 0 of AZD1222 vaccination. The chain is built from TRBV11-3 and TRBJ2-1; 14 bases are shared with TRBD2. The CDR3 bases are TGTGCCAGCAGCTTCGGCGGACTAGCGGGGGGTTTGAGCTCCTACAATGAGCAGTTCTTC. It codes for CASSFGGLAGGLSSYNEQFF.